A selection of T cell receptor beta chains follows, all from one sample in a study of blood T cell repertoires in COVID-19. Profiling relied on immunoSEQ multiplex PCR, and the TCRdb table lists in-frame clones only, not all of them. This sample has 150,000 to 200,000 clones; around 80% occur once, and the top ten carry about 8%. Material: peripheral blood. These receptor sequences come from a woman in her sixties with COVID-19, enrolled during active disease. The CDR3 runs from the conserved cysteine through the conserved F or W. A D gene is named only where the DNA matches it firmly. Clone sizes are given selectively: once, few, many, or a class where the clone is expanded.

CDR3aa	CDR3nt	j_gene	v_gene	d_gene	abundance
CASSQTGGVGELFF	TGCGCCAGCAGCCAGACAGGGGGCGTCGGGGAGCTGTTTTTT	TRBJ2-2	TRBV5-1	TRBD1	NA
CASIPGGSRSPLHF	TGTGCCAGCATCCCCGGGGGAAGTCGTTCACCCCTCCACTTT	TRBJ1-6	TRBV28	NA	once
CASSLATGWGTDTQYF	TGTGCCAGCAGCTTAGCGACAGGATGGGGCACAGATACGCAGTATTTT	TRBJ2-3	TRBV7-3	NA	NA
CASSRQGSNTEAFF	TGTGCCAGCAGTAGACAGGGGTCGAACACTGAAGCTTTCTTT	TRBJ1-1	TRBV28	TRBD1	many
CASSPSDRNTEAFF	TGCGCCAGCAGCCCATCGGACAGGAACACTGAAGCTTTCTTT	TRBJ1-1	TRBV5-1	NA	NA
CASRRAGGTNEQFF	TGTGCCAGCAGGCGGGCCGGAGGGACCAATGAGCAGTTCTTC	TRBJ2-1	TRBV6-6	NA	NA
CASSLENGNEQFF	TGTGCCAGCAGCTTAGAGAACGGGAATGAGCAGTTCTTC	TRBJ2-1	TRBV11-3	NA	NA
CASSQGGLGYEQYF	TGTGCCAGCAGCCAAGGGGGACTAGGCTACGAGCAGTACTTC	TRBJ2-7	TRBV14	TRBD2	NA
CASSFTGGPPGQPQHF	TGTGCCAGCAGCTTTACAGGGGGCCCCCCGGGTCAGCCCCAGCATTTT	TRBJ1-5	TRBV5-5	TRBD1	few
CATSRDTDRGDGYTF	TGTGCCACCAGCAGAGATACCGACAGGGGGGACGGCTACACCTTC	TRBJ1-2	TRBV15	TRBD1	NA
CASRPLLAERYNEQFF	TGTGCCAGTAGGCCCCTCCTAGCGGAACGTTACAATGAGCAGTTCTTC	TRBJ2-1	TRBV19	TRBD2	few
CAMWAGPYNEQFF	TGTGCCATGTGGGCGGGACCCTACAATGAGCAGTTCTTC	TRBJ2-1	TRBV10-3	NA	NA
CASSSPGGLRTDTQYF	TGTGCCAGCAGTTCGCCTGGGGGACTAAGGACAGATACGCAGTATTTT	TRBJ2-3	TRBV27	TRBD2	NA
CASSARGVVTEAFF	TGTGCCAGCAGCGCTCGGGGTGTGGTCACTGAAGCTTTCTTT	TRBJ1-1	TRBV9	NA	NA
CASSLAPPGLAGERYEQYF	TGTGCCAGCAGCTTAGCTCCGCCGGGACTAGCGGGAGAGAGGTACGAGCAGTACTTC	TRBJ2-7	TRBV7-6	TRBD2	NA
CASSLAGRGNEQFF	TGTGCCAGCAGCTTAGCTGGACGGGGGAATGAGCAGTTCTTC	TRBJ2-1	TRBV11-2	NA	NA
CAFSLTVFGNTIYF	TGTGCCTTTTCCCTGACAGTGTTCGGAAACACCATATATTTT	TRBJ1-3	TRBV30	NA	NA
CAIRPAGGSYNEQFF	TGTGCCATCAGACCAGCGGGAGGGTCCTACAATGAGCAGTTCTTC	TRBJ2-1	TRBV10-3	TRBD2	NA
CASSLSRGGTQYF	TGCGCCAGCAGCTTGTCACGGGGGGGGACCCAGTACTTC	TRBJ2-5	TRBV5-1	TRBD2	once
CASSPGTVTNQPQHF	TGCGCCAGCAGCCCGGGGACAGTCACGAATCAGCCCCAGCATTTT	TRBJ1-5	TRBV5-1	TRBD1	NA
CAWSVGGGPYNEQFF	TGTGCCTGGAGTGTCGGGGGGGGACCCTACAATGAGCAGTTCTTC	TRBJ2-1	TRBV30	TRBD2	NA
CASSTYFSGSEETQYF	TGTGCCAGCTCAACCTACTTTAGCGGGTCGGAAGAGACCCAGTACTTC	TRBJ2-5	TRBV18	TRBD2	once
CASSQGRGSNEKLFF	TGTGCTAGCAGCCAGGGGCGTGGGTCCAATGAAAAACTGTTTTTT	TRBJ1-4	TRBV7-7	NA	NA
CASSSQTGFRNEKLFF	TGTGCCAGCAGCTCGCAAACGGGGTTTAGGAATGAAAAACTGTTTTTT	TRBJ1-4	TRBV5-5	NA	NA
CASSFPGLEAFF	TGTGCCAGCAGCTTTCCGGGATTGGAAGCTTTCTTT	TRBJ1-1	TRBV5-4	NA	NA
CASSPPSLVLPLHF	TGTGCCAGCAGCCCCCCCAGTTTGGTGCTCCCCCTCCACTTT	TRBJ1-6	TRBV7-2	NA	NA
CASSFTAGQGNYGYTF	TGTGCCAGCAGCTTCACCGCGGGACAGGGAAACTATGGCTACACCTTC	TRBJ1-2	TRBV11-2	TRBD1	NA
CASSFRGQGDTQYF	TGTGCCAGCAGCTTCAGGGGGCAAGGAGATACGCAGTATTTT	TRBJ2-3	TRBV5-4	TRBD1	NA
CASSEGLVTGPQETQYF	TGTGCCAGCAGTGAAGGTCTGGTGACAGGGCCTCAAGAGACCCAGTACTTC	TRBJ2-5	TRBV6-1	TRBD1	NA
CATSRDNSNQPQHF	TGTGCCACCAGCAGAGACAATAGCAATCAGCCCCAGCATTTT	TRBJ1-5	TRBV15	NA	once
CASSFPTSGYVDTQYF	TGTGCCAGCAGCTTCCCAACTAGCGGGTATGTAGATACGCAGTATTTT	TRBJ2-3	TRBV11-3	TRBD2	NA
CASKGWTVYNSPLHF	TGTGCCAGCAAGGGTTGGACAGTGTATAATTCACCCCTCCACTTT	TRBJ1-6	TRBV28	NA	NA
CASSHFSGGREEKLFF	TGCGCCAGCAGCCACTTTTCGGGGGGGAGAGAGGAAAAACTGTTTTTT	TRBJ1-4	TRBV4-1	NA	NA
CASSERQVHEQYF	TGTGCCAGCAGCGAGAGACAGGTCCACGAGCAGTACTTC	TRBJ2-7	TRBV27	NA	NA
CASSLPNMMNTEAFF	TGTGCCAGCAGTTTACCGAACATGATGAACACTGAAGCTTTCTTT	TRBJ1-1	TRBV28	NA	once
CASSFGRGTEAFF	TGCGCCAGCAGCTTTGGCAGGGGGACTGAAGCTTTCTTT	TRBJ1-1	TRBV5-1	TRBD1	NA
CASSPVRTVPKETQYF	TGTGCCAGCAGCCCTGTCCGGACAGTACCCAAAGAGACCCAGTACTTC	TRBJ2-5	TRBV7-8	NA	NA
CASRASPGANVLTF	TGTGCCAGCAGGGCTTCTCCAGGGGCCAACGTCCTGACTTTC	TRBJ2-6	TRBV9	NA	NA
CASSPGLRAPYSPLHF	TGTGCCAGCAGCCCAGGGCTTCGGGCGCCCTATTCACCCCTCCACTTT	TRBJ1-6	TRBV5-6	NA	NA
CASSVGSGGLQETQYF	TGTGCCAGCAGCGTAGGTAGCGGGGGGCTTCAAGAGACCCAGTACTTC	TRBJ2-5	TRBV9	TRBD2	NA
CASSRAPGSYNEQFF	TGTGCCAGCAGCCGCGCCCCAGGGTCCTACAATGAGCAGTTCTTC	TRBJ2-1	TRBV7-2	NA	NA
CASRIDRGGIYGYTF	TGTGCCAGCAGAATAGACAGGGGAGGTATCTATGGCTACACCTTC	TRBJ1-2	TRBV28	TRBD1	NA
CASSSLTGPYGYTF	TGTGCCAGCAGTTCCTTGACAGGCCCATATGGCTACACCTTC	TRBJ1-2	TRBV6-2/TRBV6-3	NA	NA
CASSVAGPGELFF	TGTGCCAGCAGCGTAGCAGGGCCCGGGGAGCTGTTTTTT	TRBJ2-2	TRBV9	NA	NA
CASSLTDYVGYTF	TGTGCCAGCAGCTTAACGGACTATGTGGGCTACACCTTC	TRBJ1-2	TRBV7-3	NA	NA